This T cell receptor beta chain appears in the sequencing data of a study of blood T cell repertoires in COVID-19. Using immunoSEQ multiplex PCR, the repertoire was profiled, and TCRdb retains in-frame clones only, with some absent. The data contain roughly 36,000 clones, more than 85% of them singletons. Only one count was recorded for this clone. The source of this sequence is a man between 60 and 75 years old with active or convalescent COVID-19. Source material: peripheral blood.

CDR3 sequence reads: CATSREQGRTGELFF. The DNA of the CDR3 is TGTGCCACCAGCAGAGAACAGGGGAGGACCGGGGAGCTGTTTTTT. The rearrangement joins TRBV15 to TRBJ2-2; D is possibly TRBD1 (7 bases). CDR3 length: 15 residues. Germline values: CDR1 LNHNV, CDR2 YYDKDF (reference sequence). V was pared by 0 bases and J by 5 bases, with 10 bases between.